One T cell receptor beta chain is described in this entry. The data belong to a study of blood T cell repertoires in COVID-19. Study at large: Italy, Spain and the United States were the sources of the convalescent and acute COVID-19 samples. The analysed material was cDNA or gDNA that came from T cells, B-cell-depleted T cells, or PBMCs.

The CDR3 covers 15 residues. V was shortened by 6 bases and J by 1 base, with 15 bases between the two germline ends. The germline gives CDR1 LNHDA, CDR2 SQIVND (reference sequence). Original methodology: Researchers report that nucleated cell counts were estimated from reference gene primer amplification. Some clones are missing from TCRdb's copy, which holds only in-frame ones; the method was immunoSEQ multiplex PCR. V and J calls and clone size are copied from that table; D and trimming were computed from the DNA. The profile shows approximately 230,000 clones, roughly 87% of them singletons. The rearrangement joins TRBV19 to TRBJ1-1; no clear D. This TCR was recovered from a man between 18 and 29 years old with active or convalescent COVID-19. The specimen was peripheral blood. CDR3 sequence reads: CASRSRRERNTEAFF. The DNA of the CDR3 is TGTGCCAGTAGGAGTAGGAGGGAACGGAACACTGAAGCTTTCTTT.